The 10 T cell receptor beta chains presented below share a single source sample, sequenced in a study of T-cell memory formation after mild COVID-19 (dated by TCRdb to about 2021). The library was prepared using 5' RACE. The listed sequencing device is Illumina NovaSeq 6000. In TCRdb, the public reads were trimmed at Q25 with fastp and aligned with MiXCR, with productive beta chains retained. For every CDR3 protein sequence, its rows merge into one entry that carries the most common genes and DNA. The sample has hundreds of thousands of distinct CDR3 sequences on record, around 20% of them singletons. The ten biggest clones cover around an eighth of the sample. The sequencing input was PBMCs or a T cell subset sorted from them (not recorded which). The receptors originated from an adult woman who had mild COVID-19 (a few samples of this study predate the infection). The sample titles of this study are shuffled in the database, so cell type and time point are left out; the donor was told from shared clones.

Here the CDR3 reads CSAIKPNTEAFF. The DNA of the CDR3 is TGCAGTGCTATCAAACCGAACACTGAAGCTTTCTTT. V gene TRBV20-1 combines with J gene TRBJ1-1; D not resolved. Trimming stripped 4 bases from V and 1 base from J, with 7 bases between. This CDR3 is 12 amino acids long. Per the germline V gene, CDR1 is DFQATT and CDR2 is SNEGSKA (reference sequence).

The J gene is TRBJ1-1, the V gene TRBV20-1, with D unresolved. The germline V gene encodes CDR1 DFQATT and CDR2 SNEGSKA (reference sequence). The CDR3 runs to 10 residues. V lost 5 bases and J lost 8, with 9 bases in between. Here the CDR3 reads CSAVDIEAFF. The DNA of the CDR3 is TGCAGTGCTGTTGACATCGAAGCTTTCTTT.

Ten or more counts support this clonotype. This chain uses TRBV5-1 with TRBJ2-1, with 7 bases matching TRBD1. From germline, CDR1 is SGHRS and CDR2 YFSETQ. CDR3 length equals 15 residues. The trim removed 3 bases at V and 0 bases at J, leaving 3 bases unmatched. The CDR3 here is CASSSPGGSYNEQFF. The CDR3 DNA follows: TGCGCCAGCAGCTCCCCAGGGGGCTCCTACAATGAGCAGTTCTTC.

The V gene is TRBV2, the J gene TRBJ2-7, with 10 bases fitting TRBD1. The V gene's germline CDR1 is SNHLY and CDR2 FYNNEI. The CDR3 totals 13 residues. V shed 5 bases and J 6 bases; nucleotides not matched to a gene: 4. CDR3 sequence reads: CASSQDRGSEQYF. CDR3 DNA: TGTGCCAGCAGTCAGGACAGGGGGAGCGAGCAGTACTTC.

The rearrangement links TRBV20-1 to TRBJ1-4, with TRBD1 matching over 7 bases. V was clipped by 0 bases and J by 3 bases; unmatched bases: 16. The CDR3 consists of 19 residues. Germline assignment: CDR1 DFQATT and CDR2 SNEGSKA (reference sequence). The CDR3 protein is CSAREVAGGVFLANEKLFF. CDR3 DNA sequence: TGCAGTGCTAGAGAAGTGGCAGGGGGTGTTTTTTTGGCTAATGAAAAACTGTTTTTT.

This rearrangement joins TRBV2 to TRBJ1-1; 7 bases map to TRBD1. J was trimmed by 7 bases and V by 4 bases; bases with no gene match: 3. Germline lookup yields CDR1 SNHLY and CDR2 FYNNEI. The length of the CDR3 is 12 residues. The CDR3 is CASSGQGVEAFF. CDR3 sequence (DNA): TGTGCCAGCAGTGGGCAGGGGGTTGAAGCTTTCTTT.

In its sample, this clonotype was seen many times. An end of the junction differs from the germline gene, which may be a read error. CDR3 nucleotides: TGTGCCAGCAGTTTAGGGGGAGGCGGCTACGAGCAGTACTTC. Protein sequence: CASSLGGGGYEQYF. The chain links TRBV7-2 to TRBJ2-7, with D perhaps given as TRBD1 or TRBD2 (6 bases each). Germline loops: CDR1 SGHTA, CDR2 FQGNSA. CDR3 length: 14 amino acids.

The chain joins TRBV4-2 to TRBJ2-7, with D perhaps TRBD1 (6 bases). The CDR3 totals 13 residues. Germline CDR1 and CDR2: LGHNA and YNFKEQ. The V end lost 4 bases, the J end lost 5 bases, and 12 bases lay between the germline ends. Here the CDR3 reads CASSPYAGDEQYF. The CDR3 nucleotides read TGTGCCAGCAGCCCTTACGCAGGGGACGAGCAGTACTTC.

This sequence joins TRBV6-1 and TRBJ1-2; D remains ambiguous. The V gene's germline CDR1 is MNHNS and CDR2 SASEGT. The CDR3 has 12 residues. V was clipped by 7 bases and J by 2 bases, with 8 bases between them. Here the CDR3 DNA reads TGTGCCAGCACTAACAGAAACTATGGCTACACCTTC. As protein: CASTNRNYGYTF.

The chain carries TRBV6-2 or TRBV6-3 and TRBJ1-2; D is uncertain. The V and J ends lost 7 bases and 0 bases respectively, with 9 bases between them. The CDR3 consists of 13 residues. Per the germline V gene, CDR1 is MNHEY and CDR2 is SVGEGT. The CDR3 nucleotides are TGTGCCAGCAATGACCGTCCTAACTATGGCTACACCTTC. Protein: CASNDRPNYGYTF.